The clone carrying this T cell receptor beta chain has only a few counts. Its specificity is not known. These data originate in a study of cytomegalovirus exposure and HLA in healthy donors. Broader study findings: A later analysis found most CMV-associated TCR beta chains apparently HLA-restricted.

CDR3 length: 15 amino acids. The V end was cut by 3 bases, the J end by 0 bases, with 8 bases between. Germline-derived CDR1 and CDR2 are LNHDA and SQIVND (reference sequence). This PCR relied on a set of 60 Vbeta primers and 13 Jbeta primers. Some clones are missing from TCRdb's copy, which holds only in-frame ones; the method was immunoSEQ multiplex PCR. The sample has 100,000 to 150,000 clones; about four fifths are singletons. Material for sequencing was PBMCs. The TCR was taken from a man aged 18 to 30 in good health and CMV-seronegative. The chain joins TRBV19 to TRBJ2-2; no firm D call. The CDR3 DNA reads as TGTGCCAGTAGTATTGCAGGCTCGAACACCGGGGAGCTGTTTTTT. This translates into CASSIAGSNTGELFF.